The present T cell receptor beta chain was sequenced within a study of CD8+CD57+ T cells in acquired aplastic anemia. TCR beta VDJ and CDR3 profiles were obtained from a genomic DNA template. TCRdb recomputed calls from the reads with MiXCR, one row per CDR3 protein. The sample includes 150,000 to 200,000 distinct CDR3 sequences, roughly 50% seen only once; the top ten take about 30%. The sequenced patients had an expansion of CD8+CD57+ cells seen by flow cytometry. Germline loops: CDR1 LNHDA, CDR2 SQIVND (reference sequence). The CDR3 runs to 15 residues. Unmatched junction bases numbered 9, after V lost 6 bases and J lost 6 bases.

This TCR was recovered from a human donor with aplastic anemia. The J gene is TRBJ2-5, the V gene TRBV19; TRBD1 agrees at 11 bases. Sequencing input: sorted CD4+, CD8+, or CD8+CD57+ T cells (not recorded which) from PBMCs. This chain's CDR3 is CASRTGTGGGKTQYF. The CDR3 DNA is TGTGCCAGTAGGACCGGGACAGGGGGAGGAAAGACCCAGTACTTC.